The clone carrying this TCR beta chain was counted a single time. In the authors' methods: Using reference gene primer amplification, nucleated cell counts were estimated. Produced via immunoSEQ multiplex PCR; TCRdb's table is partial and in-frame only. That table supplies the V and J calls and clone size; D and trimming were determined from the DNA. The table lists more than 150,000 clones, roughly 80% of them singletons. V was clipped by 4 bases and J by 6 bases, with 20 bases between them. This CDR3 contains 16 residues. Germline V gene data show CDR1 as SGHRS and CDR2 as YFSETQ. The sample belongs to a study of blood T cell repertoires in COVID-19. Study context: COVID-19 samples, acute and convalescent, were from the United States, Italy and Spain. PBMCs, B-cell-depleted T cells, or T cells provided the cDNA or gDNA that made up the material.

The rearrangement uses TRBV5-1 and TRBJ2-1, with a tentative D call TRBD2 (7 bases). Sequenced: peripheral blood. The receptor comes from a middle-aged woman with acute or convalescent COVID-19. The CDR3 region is CASSPLGRGHVNEQFF. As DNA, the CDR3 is TGCGCCAGCAGCCCCCTCGGGCGGGGGCACGTCAATGAGCAGTTCTTC.